This T cell receptor beta chain was profiled in a study of tumour-infiltrating T cells in Burkitt lymphoma. The overall study: Repertoire clonality predicted overall and progression-free survival.

The CDR3 length is 15 residues. Germline V lookup: CDR1 MNHEY, CDR2 SVGAGI. The trim removed 6 bases at V and 6 bases at J, leaving 13 bases unmatched. Produced via immunoSEQ multiplex PCR; TCRdb's table is partial and in-frame only. The sample lists 6,300 or so clones, over 9% occurring once. This clone was seen a few times. The source material was tumor tissue. This TCR came from a human donor with diffuse large B-cell lymphoma. The J gene is TRBJ1-1, the V gene TRBV6-5, with 7 bases lining up with TRBD1. For the CDR3, the DNA is TGTGCCAGCAGAGATGTACAGGGGTTAGGCGCTGAAGCTTTCTTT. This codes for CASRDVQGLGAEAFF.